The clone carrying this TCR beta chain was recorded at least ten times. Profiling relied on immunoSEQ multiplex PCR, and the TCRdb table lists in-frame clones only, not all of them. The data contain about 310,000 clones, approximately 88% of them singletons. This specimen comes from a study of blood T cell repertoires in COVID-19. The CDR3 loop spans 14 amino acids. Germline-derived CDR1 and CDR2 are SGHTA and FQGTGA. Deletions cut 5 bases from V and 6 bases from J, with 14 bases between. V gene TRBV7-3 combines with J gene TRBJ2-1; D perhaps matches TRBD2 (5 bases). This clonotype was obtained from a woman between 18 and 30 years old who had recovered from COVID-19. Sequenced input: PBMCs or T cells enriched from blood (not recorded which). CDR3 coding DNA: TGTGCCAGCAGCGCGGACCCGGCGGGCAATGAGCAGTTCTTC. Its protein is CASSADPAGNEQFF.